Detailed here is one T cell receptor (beta chain). As yet, its antigen is unknown. One entry per CDR3 protein, called by TCRdb with MiXCR from the RT-PCR reads. The repertoire holds roughly 790,000 distinct CDR3 sequences, with around 20% as singletons. This sample stems from a study of response to subunit inactivated influenza vaccine. Findings of the study overall: The authors put forward the suggestion that each seasonal influenza vaccination may bring in only a limited number of new T cells.

The CDR3 runs to 11 residues. Germline-derived CDR1 and CDR2 are DFQATT and SNEGSKA (reference sequence). The material was PBMCs from blood, obtained 5 days after vaccination. The clonotype was recovered from a man aged 50 or older who received an inactivated influenza vaccine. This chain joins TRBV20-1 and TRBJ2-5; perhaps TRBD1 as D (5 bases). The CDR3 loop is CSTRGQETQYF. In nucleotides, the CDR3 is TGCAGCACAAGGGGCCAAGAGACCCAGTACTTC.